The rows below give T cell receptor beta chains drawn from one sample of a study of T cell repertoires in cytomegalovirus infection. In TCRdb, the reads were re-called with MiXCR into one record per CDR3 protein. Among fewer than 1,000,000 distinct CDR3 sequences, approximately 31% were seen once, and the ten largest hold 11% to 15%. These receptors lack a known antigen. The starting material was cultured CD8+ T cells from PBMCs, obtained from culture after CMV antigen stimulation. These receptors were collected from a human donor in good health (CMV status not recorded). Some clones in this sample may be carry-over from other donors' samples. CDR3s include the opening cysteine and the closing phenylalanine or tryptophan. D genes are given only for firm matches. Size values are once, few and many counts, or a class for expanded clones, and some rows have none.

TRBJ2-2 few TRBD2 TRBV7-6 CASSLAGRLAVGELFF TGTGCCAGCAGCTTAGCGGGGCGGCTAGCGGTCGGGGAGCTGTTTTTT
TRBJ1-2 - - TRBV12-3/TRBV12-4 CASSLRNLYGYTF TGTGCCAGCAGCTTGAGGAATCTCTATGGCTACACCTTC
TRBJ2-5 - - TRBV27 CASSLRQMNQETQYF TGTGCCAGCAGTCTTCGACAGATGAACCAAGAGACCCAGTACTTC
TRBJ1-2 - - TRBV7-6 CASSLGDTLTF TGTGCCAGCAGCTTAGGTGACACCCTTACCTTC
TRBJ2-1 many TRBD2 TRBV28 CASREGLAGGRPYNEQFF TGTGCCAGCAGAGAGGGGCTAGCGGGGGGGAGGCCTTACAATGAGCAGTTCTTC
TRBJ2-3 few - TRBV13 CASSLGRGAYF TGTGCCAGCAGCTTAGGAAGGGGAGCGTATTTT
TRBJ2-5 few - TRBV27 CASNPTLQAQETQYF TGTGCCAGCAATCCAACCTTACAGGCCCAAGAGACCCAGTACTTC
TRBJ1-1 - - TRBV29-1 CSVRAPETFF TGCAGCGTACGGGCCCCGGAGACTTTCTTT
TRBJ1-1 - - TRBV4-2 CASSQGTLAGTEAFF TGTGCCAGCAGCCAAGGGACCCTCGCAGGCACTGAAGCTTTCTTT
TRBJ1-4 few - TRBV6-6 CASSLNREKLFF TGTGCCAGCAGTTTAAACAGGGAAAAACTGTTTTTT
TRBJ2-3 - - TRBV9 CASSVVLGSGTDTQYF TGTGCCAGCAGCGTAGTTCTCGGCTCGGGCACAGATACGCAGTATTTT
TRBJ2-7 few - TRBV19 CASSPRVSTYEQYF TGTGCCAGTAGTCCACGGGTCTCGACCTACGAGCAGTACTTC
TRBJ1-5 many TRBD1 TRBV7-9 CASSPGWRQGGYWPQHF TGTGCCAGCAGCCCCGGTTGGCGACAGGGTGGTTATTGGCCCCAGCATTTT
TRBJ2-2 - - TRBV9 CASSVARQGYTGELFF TGTGCCAGCAGCGTAGCTAGGCAGGGCTACACCGGGGAGCTGTTTTTT
TRBJ1-5 few - TRBV6-1 CASSERGQYSNQPQHF TGTGCCAGCAGTGAAAGGGGACAATATAGCAATCAGCCCCAGCATTTT
TRBJ2-1 - - TRBV7-9 CASSLGPSEKFF TGTGCCAGCAGCCTGGGACCCTCCGAGAAGTTCTTC
TRBJ1-1 few - TRBV29-1 CSVEDASTRRYLTEAFF TGCAGCGTTGAAGACGCATCGACCAGAAGGTATCTAACTGAAGCTTTCTTT
TRBJ1-1 many - TRBV4-1 CASSQDPPSGLGTTEAFF TGCGCCAGCAGCCAAGATCCCCCTTCGGGCCTCGGGACCACTGAAGCTTTCTTT
TRBJ2-1 - TRBD2 TRBV7-6 CASSFLAGGSHLYNEQFF TGTGCCAGCAGCTTTTTAGCGGGGGGGTCCCATCTTTACAATGAGCAGTTCTTC
TRBJ2-3 - TRBD2 TRBV14 CASSQKSTSVKLSTDTQYF TGTGCCAGCAGCCAAAAGTCGACTAGCGTAAAACTGAGCACAGATACGCAGTATTTT
TRBJ1-2 few - TRBV7-8 CASSLARSGRIDGYTF TGTGCCAGCAGCTTGGCGCGGTCGGGGCGGATTGATGGCTACACCTTC
TRBJ2-1 few - TRBV27 CASSFGQMYGDEQFF TGTGCCAGCAGTTTCGGACAAATGTACGGCGATGAGCAGTTCTTC
TRBJ2-1 few - TRBV4-1 CASSLLRVSTNEQFF TGCGCCAGCAGCCTACTGCGGGTGTCTACGAATGAGCAGTTCTTC
TRBJ2-3 - TRBD2 TRBV20-1 CSARDLLAGFSYSTDTQYF TGCAGTGCTAGAGATCTACTAGCGGGGTTCTCTTATAGCACAGATACGCAGTATTTT
TRBJ1-5 few - TRBV5-5 CASGNFGYQPQHF TGTGCCAGCGGGAATTTTGGCTATCAGCCCCAGCATTTT
TRBJ1-2 few TRBD1 TRBV12-3/TRBV12-4 CASKPTGDGYTF TGTGCCAGCAAACCGACAGGGGATGGCTACACCTTC
TRBJ2-1 few TRBD1 TRBV13 CASGNGTASHNEQFF TGTGCCAGCGGGAATGGGACAGCTTCCCACAATGAGCAGTTCTTC
TRBJ1-2 - - TRBV7-9 CASSPDRNGYAF TGTGCCAGCAGCCCGGACCGAAATGGCTACGCCTTC
TRBJ2-1 - - TRBV7-6 CASSAPRKRSYNEQFF TGTGCCAGCAGCGCCCCTAGGAAACGCTCCTACAATGAGCAGTTCTTC
TRBJ1-1 - - TRBV7-8 CASSPGDPRNTEAFF TGTGCCAGCAGCCCGGGAGACCCTAGGAACACTGAAGCTTTCTTT
TRBJ2-7 - - TRBV20-1 CSARDSNSAYEQYF TGCAGTGCTAGAGATAGTAACAGCGCCTACGAGCAGTACTTC
TRBJ1-5 - TRBD1 TRBV20-1 CSAAGTGFGNQPQHF TGCAGTGCTGCCGGGACAGGGTTTGGGAATCAGCCCCAGCATTTT
TRBJ1-5 - - TRBV4-2 CASSQDTGAYSNQPQHF TGTGCCAGCAGCCAAGATACCGGGGCCTATAGCAATCAGCCCCAGCATTTT
TRBJ2-3 - - TRBV3-1 CASSQDVWASTDTQYF TGTGCCAGCAGCCAAGATGTGTGGGCTAGCACAGATACGCAGTATTTT
TRBJ1-1 few - TRBV10-3 CAIIPDGRTEAFF TGTGCCATCATTCCGGACGGGCGCACTGAAGCTTTCTTT
TRBJ2-1 few TRBD2 TRBV20-1 CSAFRLAGGPNEQFF TGCAGTGCTTTCCGACTAGCGGGGGGACCAAATGAGCAGTTCTTC
TRBJ2-5 many TRBD2 TRBV7-6 CASSPGSSGGAEETQYF TGTGCCAGCAGCCCGGGGTCTAGCGGGGGGGCCGAGGAGACCCAGTACTTC
TRBJ1-2 few - TRBV19 CASSLRGAWNGYTF TGTGCCAGTAGTCTTAGGGGCGCTTGGAATGGCTACACCTTC
TRBJ1-2 few - TRBV25-1 CASSAGRYYTF TGTGCCAGCAGTGCAGGACGGTATTACACCTTC
TRBJ2-1 - - TRBV28 CASNLDRYNEQFF TGTGCCAGCAATCTCGACAGATACAATGAGCAGTTCTTC
TRBJ2-1 few - TRBV4-2 CASSQAQDHEQFF TGTGCCAGCAGCCAGGCACAGGATCATGAGCAGTTCTTC
TRBJ2-5 few - TRBV28 CASTPWGSRETQYF TGTGCCAGCACTCCTTGGGGGAGTCGAGAGACCCAGTACTTC
TRBJ2-1 - TRBD1 TRBV7-9 CASSTGQGWDNEQFF TGTGCCAGCAGCACCGGACAGGGATGGGACAATGAGCAGTTCTTC
TRBJ2-3 many TRBD2 TRBV7-6 CASSLRLAGAAMGTDTQYF TGTGCCAGCAGCTTAAGACTAGCGGGGGCCGCGATGGGCACAGATACGCAGTATTTT
TRBJ1-5 few - TRBV12-3/TRBV12-4 CASSSPGGRGQPQHF TGTGCCAGCAGCTCCCCCGGGGGGCGAGGACAGCCCCAGCATTTT
TRBJ1-3 few - TRBV28 CASSIDGSSGNTIYF TGTGCCAGCAGTATAGACGGGAGTTCTGGAAACACCATATATTTT
TRBJ1-3 - - TRBV4-3 CASSQDYTGTGNTIYF TGCGCCAGCAGCCAAGATTATACGGGGACTGGAAACACCATATATTTT
TRBJ2-5 - TRBD2 TRBV24-1 CATSDGGAETQYF TGTGCCACCAGCGACGGGGGGGCGGAGACCCAGTACTTC
TRBJ2-1 - - TRBV2 CASSILLGYNEQFF TGTGCCAGTAGTATTCTCTTGGGGTACAATGAGCAGTTCTTC
TRBJ1-5 few - TRBV6-2/TRBV6-3 CASSYSAENQPQHF TGTGCCAGCAGTTACTCTGCAGAAAATCAGCCCCAGCATTTT
TRBJ2-3 - TRBD2 TRBV7-6 CVSSALSGGTDTQYF TGTGTCAGCAGCGCCCTGAGCGGGGGTACAGATACGCAGTATTTT
TRBJ2-1 few TRBD2 TRBV14 CASSQSLAGLREQFF TGTGCCAGCAGCCAATCGCTAGCGGGCCTCAGGGAGCAGTTCTTC
TRBJ2-3 - - TRBV2 CASVTSRRRGTPDTQYF TGTGCCAGCGTAACCTCCCGCAGGAGAGGCACTCCAGATACGCAGTATTTT
TRBJ1-1 many - TRBV7-6 CASSFKGGGFTEAFF TGTGCCAGCAGCTTCAAGGGGGGGGGTTTCACTGAAGCTTTCTTT
TRBJ1-5 many - TRBV7-8 CASSPGGSQPQHF TGTGCCAGCAGCCCGGGAGGGAGTCAGCCCCAGCATTTT